One T cell receptor beta chain is described in this entry. The antigen it recognizes is unknown. No base quality values were provided; no much bigger clone lies one nucleotide off. Germline trimming amounts to 5 bases on V and 6 bases on J, with 7 as the count of junction bases outside the gene matches. From its cysteine to its phenylalanine, the CDR3 spans 15 amino acids. Solely the CDR3 DNA is kept, with 45 bases framed from the first base. Taken from the germline V gene, the CDR1 and CDR2 loops are MNHEY and SVGAGI. This record comes from a study of blood T cells in healthy people across ages (dated by TCRdb to 2013 to 2016). About the investigation overall: Template switching captured roughly one uniquely barcoded TCR beta cDNA molecule per two T cells in model experiments. The study measured age-related changes in TCR beta repertoire diversity using deep sequencing normalized with unique cDNA molecular identifiers. Donors were grouped into four age groups: young (average 16 years), middle-aged (roughly 38), aged (around 60) and long-lived (just over 80). To avoid experimental bias, donors of different ages were randomly spread across the sequencing lanes. Two additional independent replicas of 1 million unique cDNA reads from the same blood draw were analyzed for two donors (one aged 18 to 30 and one aged 80 or older). The study at large found these results: Compared with the aged group, the long-lived group had more naive CD4+ T cells, fewer expanded clones and increased TCR diversity, suggesting age selection. Donor CMV infection status was unknown, potentially confounding age-related changes in expanded clonotypes. There was a strong correlation between observed TCR beta diversity and the percentage of naive T cells measured by flow cytometry. Estimates of total diversity based on one million sequenced T cells were considered lower bounds and underestimates. As age increased, observed TCR beta diversity per million T cells dropped in a roughly linear way, and a significant reduction was already evident by age about 40. Bulk unsorted PBMC profiling prevented conclusive comparison of naive and antigen-experienced compartments.

The donors were a few dozen Caucasian individuals from Russia, aged roughly 6 to 90 years, who were systemically healthy. Ten milliliters of peripheral blood were drawn from each donor into EDTA-treated Vacutainer tubes. Ficoll-Paque density-gradient centrifugation was used to isolate PBMCs, with at least 7 million per sample. Trizol reagent was used to extract total RNA from the PBMCs, yielding at least 6 micrograms per sample. Naive CD45RAhigh/CD27high T cell percentages were measured by flow cytometry on a PBMC aliquot from every donor. The method behind the library was 5' RACE. TCRdb lists the instrument as Illumina HiSeq 2500. A second PCR of about 7 to 12 cycles was run with a J-beta primer mix and a sample-barcoded 5' primer. A template-switch 5' adaptor carrying 12 random nucleotides introduced a unique molecular identifier onto each TCR beta cDNA molecule. Each sample yielded at least 2.5 million CDR3-containing paired-end reads. All of the RNA was converted into first-strand cDNA using the Mint cDNA synthesis kit, with a TRBC-specific oligonucleotide serving as the primer. After uracil-DNA glycosylase treatment, a first 18-cycle PCR used universal primers M1SS and BC2_uni_R on all cDNA. In the original analysis: For normalization, 1 million high-quality reads were randomly selected from each sample, with every read carrying a distinct molecular identifier. Instead of being binned into consensus sequences, reads with shared molecular identifiers were discarded. MiTCR, run with a Q25 quality threshold and the strictest error-elimination algorithm, handled CDR3 identification, clonotype clustering and error correction. A nonparametric unseen species model using Euler transformation provided a lower-bound estimate of total TCR beta diversity. In TCRdb, the public reads were trimmed at Q25 with fastp and aligned with MiXCR, with productive beta chains retained. Entries are consolidated by CDR3 protein sequence, retaining the most common genes and DNA. TCRdb's processing, not the authors' own work, is the source of the V and J calls. Recorded for this sample are about 380,000 distinct CDR3 sequences; about 52% of them occurred a single time. The ten largest make up 51% of the sample.

Sequencing was done on a sample of blood. This clonotype was obtained from a man in his sixties in good health. The rearranged segments are TRBV6-5 and TRBJ2-2, and 9 junction bases match TRBD1. The DNA is as follows: TGTGCCAGCAGTGGGACAGGGACAGGTGCCGGGGAGCTGTTTTTT. This sequence encodes CASSGTGTGAGELFF.